The clone carrying this TCR beta chain was seen repeatedly, ten times or more. As for time point: persistent/refractory GD, antithyroid drugs over 5 years with positive TRAb. There was RNA extracted from PBMCs, and the TCR library was made from it. Relying on iRepertoire HTBI primers and Arm-PCR of CDR3 regions, the team built TCR beta libraries. One entry per CDR3 protein results from TCRdb running MiXCR on the multiplex PCR reads. The table lists fewer than 450,000 distinct CDR3 sequences, about a fifth of them singletons, with roughly 20% in the top ten. This specimen comes from a study of regulatory T cells in long-lasting Graves disease. Turning to the study itself: Persistent Graves' disease meant over 5 years of antithyroid drugs with positive TSH receptor antibodies.

The CDR3 runs 15 residues. Looked up from germline, CDR1 is MNHEY and CDR2 is SMNVEV (reference sequence). V shed 2 bases and J 2 bases; nucleotides not matched to a gene: 5. The sequence came from a female donor with Graves disease. The sample consisted of peripheral blood mononuclear cells (PBMCs), taken when the disease was refractory, from a patient treated with antithyroid drugs. The rearrangement uses TRBV27 and TRBJ2-7, with 8 positions matching TRBD1. CDR3 region: CASSLVGQGAYEQYF. The CDR3 DNA reads as TGTGCCAGCAGTTTAGTAGGACAGGGAGCCTACGAGCAGTACTTC.